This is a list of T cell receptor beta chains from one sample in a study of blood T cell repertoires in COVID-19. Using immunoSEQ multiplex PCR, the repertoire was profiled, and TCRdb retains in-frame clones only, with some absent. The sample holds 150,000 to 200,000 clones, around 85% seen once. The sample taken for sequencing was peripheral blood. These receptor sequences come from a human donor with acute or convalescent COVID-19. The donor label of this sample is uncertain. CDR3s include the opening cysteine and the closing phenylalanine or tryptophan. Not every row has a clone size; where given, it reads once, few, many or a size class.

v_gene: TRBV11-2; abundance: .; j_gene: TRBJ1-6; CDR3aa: CASSYRTDGNSPLHF
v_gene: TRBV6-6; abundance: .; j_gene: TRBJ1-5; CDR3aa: CASSRLRSGGRPTNQPQHF
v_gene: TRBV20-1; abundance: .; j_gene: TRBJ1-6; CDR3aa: CSASSEALSPLHF
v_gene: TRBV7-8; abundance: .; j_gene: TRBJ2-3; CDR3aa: CASSLVGTSGPGRRIYF
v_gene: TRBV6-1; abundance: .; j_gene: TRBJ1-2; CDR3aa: CASSEAGDRVYLYGYTF
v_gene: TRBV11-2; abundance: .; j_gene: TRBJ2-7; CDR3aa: CASSLGAGGPYEQYF
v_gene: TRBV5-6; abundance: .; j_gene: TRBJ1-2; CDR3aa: CASSRDREARGYTF
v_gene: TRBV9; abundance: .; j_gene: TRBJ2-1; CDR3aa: CASSVVGDILNNEQFF
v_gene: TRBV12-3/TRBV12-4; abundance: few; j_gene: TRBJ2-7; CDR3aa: CASGTGVGEQYF
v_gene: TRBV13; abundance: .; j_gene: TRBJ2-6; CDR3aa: CASSLQRGKSGANVLTF
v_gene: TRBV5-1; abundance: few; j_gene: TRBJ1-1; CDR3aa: CASRPRGEAFF
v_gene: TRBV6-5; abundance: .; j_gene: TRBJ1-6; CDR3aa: CASSQQGSSPLHF
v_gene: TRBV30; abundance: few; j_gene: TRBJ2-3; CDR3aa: CAWRDLSYRGSTDTQYF
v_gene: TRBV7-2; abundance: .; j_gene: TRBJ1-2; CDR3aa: CASSLVGQGDGYTF
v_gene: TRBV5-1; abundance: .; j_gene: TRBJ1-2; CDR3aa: CASSSGTGNYGYTF
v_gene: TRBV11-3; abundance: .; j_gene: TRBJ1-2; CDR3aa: CASSSLKQGGNYGYTF
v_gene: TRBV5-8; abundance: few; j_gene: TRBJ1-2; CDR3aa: CASSLGQGLWDYGYTF
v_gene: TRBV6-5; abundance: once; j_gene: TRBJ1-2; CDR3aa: CASSRIGENYGYTF
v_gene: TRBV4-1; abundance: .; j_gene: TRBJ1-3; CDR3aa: CASSQAEDRSSGNTIYF
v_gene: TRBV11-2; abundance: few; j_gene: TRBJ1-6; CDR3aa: CASSLVGGNSPLHF
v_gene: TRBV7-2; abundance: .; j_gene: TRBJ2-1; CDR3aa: CASSSKQGKSMGEQFF
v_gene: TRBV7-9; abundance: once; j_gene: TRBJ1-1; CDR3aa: CASSFREVNTEAFF
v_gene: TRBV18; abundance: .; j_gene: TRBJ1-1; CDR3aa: CASSPGWRGLEPEAFF
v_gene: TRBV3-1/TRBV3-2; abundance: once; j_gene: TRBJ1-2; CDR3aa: CASTLRAGGGYTF
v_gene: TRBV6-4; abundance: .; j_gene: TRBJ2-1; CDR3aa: CASSDLNEQFF
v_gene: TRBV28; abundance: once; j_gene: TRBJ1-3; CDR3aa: CASSVLTGSSGNTIYF
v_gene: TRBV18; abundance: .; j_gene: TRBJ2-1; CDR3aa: CASSPRGGNVNEQFF
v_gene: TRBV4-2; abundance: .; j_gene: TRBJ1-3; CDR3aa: CASSQEWFPGQLSSGNTIYF
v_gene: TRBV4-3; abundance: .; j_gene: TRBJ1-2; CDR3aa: CASSQEERLAVGYTF
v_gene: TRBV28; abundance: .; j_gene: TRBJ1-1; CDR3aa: CASSLYRLFEAFF
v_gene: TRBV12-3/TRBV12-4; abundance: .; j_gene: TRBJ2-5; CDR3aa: CASSLAGGETQYF
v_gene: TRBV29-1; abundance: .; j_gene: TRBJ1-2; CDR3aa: CSIRVVDYGYTF
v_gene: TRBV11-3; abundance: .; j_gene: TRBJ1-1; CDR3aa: CASSLRDRGTKEAFF
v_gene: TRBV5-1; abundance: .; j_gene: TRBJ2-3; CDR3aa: CASTLEGTSTDTQYF
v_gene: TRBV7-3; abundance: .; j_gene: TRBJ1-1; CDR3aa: CASSPNQRGGNTEAFF
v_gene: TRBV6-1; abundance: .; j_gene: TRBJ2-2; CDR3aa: CASSEAGRPGELFF
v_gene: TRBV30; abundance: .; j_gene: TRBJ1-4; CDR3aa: CAWSPRGRAGEKLFF
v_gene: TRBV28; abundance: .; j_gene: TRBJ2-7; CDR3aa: CASTWGQGFYEQYF
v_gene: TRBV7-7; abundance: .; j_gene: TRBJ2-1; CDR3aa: CASSTGTEPYNEQFF
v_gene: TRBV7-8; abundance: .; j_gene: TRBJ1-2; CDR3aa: CASSLAPQGTNYGYTF
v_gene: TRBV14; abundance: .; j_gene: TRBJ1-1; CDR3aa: CASSQEGGLGGAFF
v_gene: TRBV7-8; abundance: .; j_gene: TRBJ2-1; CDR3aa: CASSLEGQTYNEQFF
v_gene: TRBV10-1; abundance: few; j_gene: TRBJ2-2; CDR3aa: CASSFSGAGELFF
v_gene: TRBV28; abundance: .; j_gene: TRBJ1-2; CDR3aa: CASSSSGTGVGYTF
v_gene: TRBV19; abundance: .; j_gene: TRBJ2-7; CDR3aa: CASSSRGGIGYEQYF
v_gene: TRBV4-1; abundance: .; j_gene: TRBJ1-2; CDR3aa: CASSPAGQGAQGYTF
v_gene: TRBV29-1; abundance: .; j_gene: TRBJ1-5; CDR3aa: CSVENRGYSNQPQHF
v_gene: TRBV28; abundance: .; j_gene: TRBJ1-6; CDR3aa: CASRSLGTVYNSPLHF
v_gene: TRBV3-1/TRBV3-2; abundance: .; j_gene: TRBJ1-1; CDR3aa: CASSLGQNTEAFF
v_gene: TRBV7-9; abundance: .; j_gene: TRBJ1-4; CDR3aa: CASSHEEWGRPIAEKLFF
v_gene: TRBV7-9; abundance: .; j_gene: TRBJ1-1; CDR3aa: CASSLVEGTEAFF
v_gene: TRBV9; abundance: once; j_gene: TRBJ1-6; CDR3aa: CASSPRAPSSYNSPLHF
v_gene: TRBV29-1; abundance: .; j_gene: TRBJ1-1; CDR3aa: CSVGQPNTEAFF
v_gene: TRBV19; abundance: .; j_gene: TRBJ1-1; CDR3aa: CASSLLGQQNTEAFF